This note documents a single T cell receptor beta chain sequence. Antigen: not known. The V gene end was trimmed by 3 bases and the J gene end by 3 bases; junction bases not matched to a gene: 9. CDR1 and CDR2 (germline): SGHRS, YFSETQ. The length of the CDR3 is 16 residues. These data are taken from a study of post-analysis software for immune sequencing data. Study results and caveats: Strong co-clustering by F measure was evident for samples that had been prepared in the same batch. Five or six TRBV segments, including TRBV5-6, TRBV5-1 and TRBV20-1, were more frequent in patients than controls.

Unique molecular identifiers were built into the TCR beta cDNA libraries. Input of roughly 0.9 to 11 million T cells yielded a few hundred thousand cDNA molecules. TCRdb passed the PCR reads through MiXCR, listing each CDR3 protein once. The data contain roughly 540,000 distinct CDR3 sequences, 30% to 40% of them singletons. This clonotype was obtained from a girl between 2 and 17 years old with multiple sclerosis. The J gene is TRBJ1-1, the V gene TRBV5-1; 9 nucleotides line up with TRBD1. Sequenced sample: blood. CDR3 amino acids: CASSWGGQGADTEAFF. In DNA form, the CDR3 reads TGCGCCAGCAGCTGGGGGGGACAGGGTGCCGACACTGAAGCTTTCTTT.